This TCR beta chain appears in the sequencing data of a study of control samples from healthy donors and cancer patients. Sequencing used immunoSEQ multiplex PCR; TCRdb keeps in-frame clones, though not all of them. The sample has about 220,000 clones, roughly 94% seen once. In regard to this clone: This CDR3 is also generated by other DNA sequences in the sample.

The sequencing input was blood. The sequence came from a man over 45 in good health.

CDR3 DNA: TGTGCCAGCAGCCGGGGGCTAGCGGGGGGTGGAGAGACCCAGTACTTC. It yields the protein CASSRGLAGGGETQYF. The chain employs TRBV7-8 and TRBJ2-5; 11 positions agree with TRBD2. The CDR3 is made up of 16 amino acids. V shed 5 bases, J shed 4 bases, and the junction held 9 bases outside the gene matches. Germline loops: CDR1 SGHVS, CDR2 FQNEAQ.